The rows below give T cell receptor beta chains drawn from one sample of a study of Graves' ophthalmopathy and Graves' hyperthyroidism. TCRdb re-called the multiplex PCR reads with MiXCR, one entry per CDR3 protein. Of about 620,000 distinct CDR3 sequences in the sample, about a fifth were seen once. Sequenced sample: peripheral blood. The receptors stem from a woman aged 18-30 years with stable Graves' hyperthyroidism. Some clones in this sample may be carry-over from other donors' samples. Both conserved end residues are part of each CDR3. D genes are given only for firm matches. A clone size is listed for some rows: how often the clone was seen (once, few, many), or a class if it is expanded.

V: TRBV6-1; length: 18; size: few; D: TRBD2; J: TRBJ2-4; CDR3: CASSERGVAGGRKNIQYF; DNA: TGTGCCAGCAGTGAACGGGGAGTAGCGGGGGGGCGAAAAAACATTCAGTACTTC
V: TRBV20-1; length: 15; size: many; D: .; J: TRBJ1-5; CDR3: CSARDNRHNNQPQHF; DNA: TGCAGTGCTAGAGATAACAGACACAACAATCAGCCCCAGCATTTT
V: TRBV29-1; length: 14; size: many; D: TRBD2; J: TRBJ2-2; CDR3: CSARVAGATGELFF; DNA: TGCAGCGCCCGCGTAGCGGGGGCCACCGGGGAGCTGTTTTTT
V: TRBV6-1; length: 15; size: many; D: TRBD2; J: TRBJ2-5; CDR3: CASRSGLAGGETQYF; DNA: TGTGCCAGCAGGTCTGGGCTAGCGGGTGGTGAGACCCAGTACTTC
V: TRBV19; length: 14; size: many; D: .; J: TRBJ1-2; CDR3: CASSIRADNYGYTF; DNA: TGTGCCAGTAGTATAAGGGCCGATAACTATGGCTACACCTTC
V: TRBV28; length: 15; size: many; D: .; J: TRBJ1-2; CDR3: CASSPWTEVYPGYTF; DNA: TGTGCCAGCAGCCCTTGGACGGAAGTCTATCCTGGCTACACCTTC
V: TRBV12-5; length: 15; size: many; D: .; J: TRBJ2-7; CDR3: CASGLGGTYSYEQYF; DNA: TGTGCTAGTGGTTTGGGGGGGACGTACTCCTACGAGCAGTACTTC
V: TRBV12-3/TRBV12-4; length: 16; size: many; D: .; J: TRBJ1-1; CDR3: CASSSSKGHSAAEAFF; DNA: TGTGCCAGCAGTTCCAGTAAGGGACACTCCGCCGCTGAAGCTTTCTTT
V: TRBV28; length: 10; size: many; D: .; J: TRBJ2-7; CDR3: CASSGTEQYF; DNA: TGTGCCAGCAGCGGTACCGAGCAGTACTTC
V: TRBV28; length: 16; size: many; D: .; J: TRBJ1-6; CDR3: CASSFAFGQGNSPLHF; DNA: TGTGCCAGCAGTTTTGCGTTTGGCCAGGGTAATTCACCCCTCCACTTT
V: TRBV6-2/TRBV6-3; length: 15; size: many; D: TRBD1; J: TRBJ1-5; CDR3: CASSLRQGLNQPQHF; DNA: TGTGCCAGCAGTCTCCGACAGGGGCTCAATCAGCCCCAGCATTTT
V: TRBV6-5; length: 15; size: many; D: .; J: TRBJ2-7; CDR3: CASSYSGVARSEQYF; DNA: TGTGCCAGCAGTTACTCAGGGGTCGCAAGATCCGAGCAGTACTTC
V: TRBV28; length: 15; size: many; D: TRBD1; J: TRBJ1-2; CDR3: CASSSSGTGIYGYTF; DNA: TGTGCCAGCAGCTCATCCGGGACAGGGATCTATGGCTACACCTTC
V: TRBV6-1; length: 13; size: .; D: .; J: TRBJ1-5; CDR3: CASSRSGDQPQHF; DNA: TGTGCCAGCAGTAGGTCAGGGGATCAGCCCCAGCATTTT
V: TRBV24-1; length: 14; size: .; D: .; J: TRBJ1-1; CDR3: CATSDGGGNTEAFF; DNA: TGTGCCACCAGTGACGGTGGCGGAAACACTGAAGCTTTCTTT
V: TRBV5-6; length: 15; size: .; D: TRBD2; J: TRBJ2-5; CDR3: CASSRFRGGGETQYF; DNA: TGTGCCAGCAGCCGTTTTCGGGGGGGCGGGGAGACCCAGTACTTC
V: TRBV20-1; length: 13; size: many; D: .; J: TRBJ2-7; CDR3: CSALGGATYEQYF; DNA: TGCAGTGCTTTAGGCGGGGCAACCTACGAGCAGTACTTC
V: TRBV7-3; length: 16; size: many; D: .; J: TRBJ1-2; CDR3: CASSPTGAPTNYGYTF; DNA: TGTGCCAGCAGCCCGACAGGAGCTCCAACCAACTATGGCTACACCTTC
V: TRBV12-3/TRBV12-4; length: 15; size: few; D: .; J: TRBJ1-6; CDR3: CASSLQGNLGSPLHF; DNA: TGTGCCAGCAGTTTACAGGGGAATTTGGGTTCACCCCTCCACTTT
V: TRBV6-2/TRBV6-3; length: 15; size: .; D: TRBD1; J: TRBJ2-5; CDR3: CASRYGTGDQETQYF; DNA: TGTGCCAGCAGATACGGGACAGGGGACCAAGAGACCCAGTACTTC
V: TRBV10-3; length: 16; size: .; D: .; J: TRBJ2-7; CDR3: CAISESRAGRGYEQYF; DNA: TGTGCCATCAGTGAGTCGAGGGCAGGTCGTGGGTACGAGCAGTACTTC
V: TRBV28; length: 14; size: .; D: TRBD1; J: TRBJ1-2; CDR3: CASSPDRAPVGYTF; DNA: TGTGCCAGCAGTCCGGACAGGGCCCCTGTCGGCTACACCTTC
V: TRBV19; length: 16; size: many; D: .; J: TRBJ1-1; CDR3: CASSTPDGRSNTEAFF; DNA: TGTGCCAGTAGTACCCCCGACGGGAGGTCGAACACTGAAGCTTTCTTT
V: TRBV20-1; length: 9; size: .; D: .; J: TRBJ1-6; CDR3: CSAEEPLHF; DNA: TGCAGTGCCGAGGAACCCCTCCACTTT
V: TRBV7-8; length: 15; size: many; D: .; J: TRBJ2-7; CDR3: CASSPYDREADEQYF; DNA: TGTGCCAGCAGCCCCTACGACAGGGAGGCGGACGAGCAGTACTTC
V: TRBV12-3/TRBV12-4; length: 12; size: many; D: .; J: TRBJ1-2; CDR3: CASSFARVRYTF; DNA: TGTGCCAGCAGTTTCGCAAGGGTGCGCTACACCTTC
V: TRBV12-3/TRBV12-4; length: 14; size: many; D: .; J: TRBJ1-1; CDR3: CASSFRAGNTEAFF; DNA: TGTGCCAGCAGTTTCAGGGCTGGGAACACTGAAGCTTTCTTT
V: TRBV20-1; length: 14; size: many; D: TRBD1; J: TRBJ1-5; CDR3: CSASDRGLSQPQHF; DNA: TGCAGTGCTAGCGACAGGGGCCTAAGTCAGCCCCAGCATTTT
V: TRBV28; length: 14; size: many; D: TRBD1; J: TRBJ1-5; CDR3: CASRGTGGNQPQHF; DNA: TGTGCCAGCAGAGGGACAGGGGGCAATCAGCCCCAGCATTTT
V: TRBV5-5; length: 15; size: many; D: TRBD1; J: TRBJ2-5; CDR3: CASSLWGQRQETQYF; DNA: TGTGCCAGCAGCTTGTGGGGACAGAGACAAGAGACCCAGTACTTC
V: TRBV15; length: 11; size: .; D: .; J: TRBJ2-5; CDR3: CATSREGTQYF; DNA: TGTGCCACCAGCAGGGAGGGGACCCAGTACTTC
V: TRBV28; length: 15; size: many; D: .; J: TRBJ2-7; CDR3: CASRSPLEGSYEQYF; DNA: TGTGCCAGCAGGTCGCCACTGGAAGGATCCTACGAGCAGTACTTC
V: TRBV7-6; length: 16; size: many; D: TRBD1; J: TRBJ2-7; CDR3: CASSLRAGTGANEQYF; DNA: TGTGCCAGCAGCTTACGTGCAGGGACAGGGGCAAACGAGCAGTACTTC
V: TRBV15; length: 13; size: .; D: .; J: TRBJ1-2; CDR3: CATSPSWGSGYTF; DNA: TGTGCCACCAGCCCCTCTTGGGGCTCTGGCTACACCTTC
V: TRBV11-2; length: 17; size: few; D: TRBD1; J: TRBJ1-5; CDR3: CASSPRTGIYSNQPQHF; DNA: TGTGCCAGCAGCCCTCGGACAGGCATATATAGCAATCAGCCCCAGCATTTT
V: TRBV2; length: 14; size: .; D: .; J: TRBJ2-2; CDR3: CASSDLAYTGELFF; DNA: TGTGCCAGCAGTGACTTAGCTTACACCGGGGAGCTGTTTTTT
V: TRBV5-1; length: 15; size: many; D: .; J: TRBJ2-7; CDR3: CASSLADAEIYEQYF; DNA: TGCGCCAGCAGCTTGGCCGACGCGGAGATCTACGAGCAGTACTTC
V: TRBV28; length: 12; size: many; D: .; J: TRBJ1-3; CDR3: CASSLGGNTIYF; DNA: TGTGCCAGCAGTTTAGGGGGAAACACCATATATTTT
V: TRBV7-2; length: 16; size: .; D: TRBD1; J: TRBJ2-5; CDR3: CASSSTDRGLMETQYF; DNA: TGTGCCAGCAGCTCCACGGACAGGGGCCTTATGGAGACCCAGTACTTC
V: TRBV6-4; length: 16; size: many; D: .; J: TRBJ1-5; CDR3: CASSDWLRLGNQPQHF; DNA: TGTGCCAGCAGTGACTGGCTCCGTCTCGGCAATCAGCCCCAGCATTTT